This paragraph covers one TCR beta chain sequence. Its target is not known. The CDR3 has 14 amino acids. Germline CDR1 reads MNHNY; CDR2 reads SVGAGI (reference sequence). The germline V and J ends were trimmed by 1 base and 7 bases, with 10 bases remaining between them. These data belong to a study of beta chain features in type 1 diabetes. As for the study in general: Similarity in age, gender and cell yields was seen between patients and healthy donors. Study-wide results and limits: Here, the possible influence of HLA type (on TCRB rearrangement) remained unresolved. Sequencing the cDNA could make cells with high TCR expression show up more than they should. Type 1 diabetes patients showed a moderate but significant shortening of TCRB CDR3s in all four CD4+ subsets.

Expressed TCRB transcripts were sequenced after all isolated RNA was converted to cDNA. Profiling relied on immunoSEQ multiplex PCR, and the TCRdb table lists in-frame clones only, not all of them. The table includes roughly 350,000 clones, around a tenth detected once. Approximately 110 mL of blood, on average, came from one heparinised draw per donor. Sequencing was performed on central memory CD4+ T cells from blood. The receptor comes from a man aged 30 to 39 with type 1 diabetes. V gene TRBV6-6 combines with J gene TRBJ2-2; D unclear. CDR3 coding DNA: TGTGCCAGCAGTTACTTGGAAACAGACGGGGAGCTGTTTTTT. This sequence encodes CASSYLETDGELFF.